The clone carrying this T cell receptor beta chain was detected ten times or more. Its antigen is as yet unknown. Authors' processing steps: For papillary thyroid cancer, a distant-metastasis classifier was constructed from CDR3 differences observed across clinicopathological groups. MiXCR was used by TCRdb to re-call the PCR reads. The authors' filters were not applied to this entry. This table has about 93,000 clones, over 9.5% appearing once. This sample is drawn from a study of metastatic and nonmetastatic thyroid tumors. Study information: Malignant thyroid and benign thyroid patients provided blood and tumor or nodule tissue whose repertoires were compared. Study observations and caveats: Benign nodules reportedly had significantly lower TCR beta diversity than malignant thyroid tumors in blood and tumor.

Thyroid surgery was preceded by no treatment in any patient. The CDR3 contains 14 residues. In germline, CDR1 is GTSNPN, CDR2 SVGIG (reference sequence). J lost 4 bases, V lost 8 bases, and 12 bases had no gene match. This chain joins TRBV30 and TRBJ2-7, with 9 nucleotides matching TRBD1. Sequencing was carried out using blood. The clonotype originates from a female donor with papillary thyroid cancer or a benign thyroid nodule (not recorded which). Some clones in this sample may be carry-over from other donors' samples. CDR3 sequence: CAPRWTGATYEQYF. Written as DNA, the CDR3 is TGTGCCCCACGGTGGACAGGGGCGACATACGAGCAGTACTTC.